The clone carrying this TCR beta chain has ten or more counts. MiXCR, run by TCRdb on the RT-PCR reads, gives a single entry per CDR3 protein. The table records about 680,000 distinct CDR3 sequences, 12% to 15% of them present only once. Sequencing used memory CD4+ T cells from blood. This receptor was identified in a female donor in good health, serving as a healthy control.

DNA of the CDR3: TGCAGCGCTAACCTTGGGGGGCAAGACTATGGCTACACCTTC. It encodes CSANLGGQDYGYTF. The J gene is TRBJ1-2, the V gene TRBV29-1; TRBD1 might be the D (6 bases). CDR1 and CDR2 (germline): SQVTM, ANQGSEA. The CDR3 runs 14 residues. V lost 7 bases and J lost 3, with 18 bases in between.